This is a list of T cell receptor beta chains from one sample in a study of blood T cells in healthy people across ages. TCRdb analysed the 5' RACE reads with MiXCR anew, one entry per CDR3 protein. Of hundreds of thousands of distinct CDR3 sequences listed, approximately 30% were seen once; the top ten hold 15% to 17%. The specimen sequenced was blood. The receptors stem from an elderly woman in good health. The CDR3 runs from the conserved cysteine through the conserved F or W. A D gene is named only where the DNA matches it firmly. Clone size is shown for a subset of rows, as once, few, many or a class of expanded clone.

j_call: TRBJ1-4
d_call: -
v_call: TRBV5-1
clone_size: few
cdr3_aa: CASSKGQRITNEKLFF
cdr3_nt: TGCGCCAGCAGCAAGGGACAAAGGATAACTAATGAAAAACTGTTTTTT

j_call: TRBJ1-3
d_call: -
v_call: TRBV12-3/TRBV12-4
clone_size: few
cdr3_aa: CASSSRGQPGNTIYF
cdr3_nt: TGTGCCAGCAGTTCCAGAGGACAGCCGGGAAACACCATATATTTT

j_call: TRBJ1-4
d_call: -
v_call: TRBV7-9
clone_size: -
cdr3_aa: CATTRHSTEKLFF
cdr3_nt: TGTGCCACTACGAGACACTCCACGGAAAAACTGTTTTTT

j_call: TRBJ1-1
d_call: -
v_call: TRBV7-2
clone_size: few
cdr3_aa: CASSSKPTGSPTEAFF
cdr3_nt: TGTGCCAGCAGCTCAAAACCTACAGGGAGTCCGACTGAAGCTTTCTTT

j_call: TRBJ1-2
d_call: -
v_call: TRBV7-9
clone_size: many
cdr3_aa: CASSLVSGKGRLYGYTF
cdr3_nt: TGTGCCAGCAGCTTAGTTTCCGGGAAGGGACGACTCTATGGCTACACCTTC

j_call: TRBJ1-1
d_call: TRBD1
v_call: TRBV7-9
clone_size: many
cdr3_aa: CASSTGTERAEAFF
cdr3_nt: TGTGCCAGCAGCACTGGGACAGAGAGGGCTGAAGCTTTCTTT

j_call: TRBJ2-1
d_call: TRBD2
v_call: TRBV29-1
clone_size: many
cdr3_aa: CSVTGLAGGLYNEQFF
cdr3_nt: TGCAGCGTTACGGGACTAGCGGGGGGGCTTTACAATGAGCAGTTCTTC

j_call: TRBJ2-5
d_call: TRBD2
v_call: TRBV7-9
clone_size: many
cdr3_aa: CASSSPRVAPGGTQYF
cdr3_nt: TGTGCCAGCAGCTCCCCCCGAGTAGCGCCGGGAGGGACCCAGTACTTC

j_call: TRBJ1-2
d_call: -
v_call: TRBV6-6
clone_size: many
cdr3_aa: CASSPYAGEDYGYTF
cdr3_nt: TGTGCCAGCAGCCCTTACGCAGGGGAGGACTATGGCTACACCTTC

j_call: TRBJ2-7
d_call: -
v_call: TRBV20-1
clone_size: -
cdr3_aa: CSAPGRQWRNEQYF
cdr3_nt: TGCAGTGCCCCGGGGCGACAATGGCGGAACGAGCAGTACTTC

j_call: TRBJ2-5
d_call: TRBD2
v_call: TRBV20-1
clone_size: many
cdr3_aa: CSAGGRSRDGYGETQYF
cdr3_nt: TGCAGTGCTGGCGGGAGATCTCGGGACGGATATGGAGAGACCCAGTACTTC

j_call: TRBJ2-5
d_call: TRBD2
v_call: TRBV20-1
clone_size: -
cdr3_aa: CSASLGTSGGETQYF
cdr3_nt: TGCAGTGCTAGCCTCGGGACTAGCGGGGGGGAGACCCAGTACTTC

j_call: TRBJ2-7
d_call: -
v_call: TRBV6-2/TRBV6-3
clone_size: -
cdr3_aa: CASFSGLVYNEQYF
cdr3_nt: TGTGCCAGCTTCAGCGGGCTGGTGTACAATGAGCAGTACTTC

j_call: TRBJ2-6
d_call: -
v_call: TRBV29-1
clone_size: many
cdr3_aa: CSVDDGRSGANVLTF
cdr3_nt: TGCAGCGTGGATGATGGGCGTTCTGGGGCCAACGTCCTGACTTTC

j_call: TRBJ1-6
d_call: -
v_call: TRBV4-2
clone_size: -
cdr3_aa: CASSQEDGYNSPLHF
cdr3_nt: TGTGCCAGCAGCCAGGAGGACGGATATAATTCACCCCTCCACTTT

j_call: TRBJ2-4
d_call: TRBD1
v_call: TRBV6-4
clone_size: once
cdr3_aa: CATTGKGLTKNIQYF
cdr3_nt: TGTGCCACGACAGGGAAGGGCTTAACCAAAAACATTCAGTACTTC

j_call: TRBJ2-7
d_call: TRBD1
v_call: TRBV20-1
clone_size: -
cdr3_aa: CSAADRRSSYEQYF
cdr3_nt: TGCAGTGCAGCGGACAGGAGGAGCTCCTACGAGCAGTACTTC

j_call: TRBJ2-1
d_call: TRBD2
v_call: TRBV15
clone_size: many
cdr3_aa: CATSRGTSGGHNEQFF
cdr3_nt: TGTGCCACCAGCAGAGGGACTAGCGGGGGACACAATGAGCAGTTCTTC

j_call: TRBJ2-6
d_call: -
v_call: TRBV19
clone_size: many
cdr3_aa: CASSTGGRKSPGANVLTF
cdr3_nt: TGTGCCAGTAGTACCGGGGGTCGAAAGTCGCCTGGGGCCAACGTCCTGACTTTC

j_call: TRBJ2-5
d_call: -
v_call: TRBV27
clone_size: many
cdr3_aa: CASRDRFGPQYF
cdr3_nt: TGTGCCAGCAGGGACCGTTTTGGTCCCCAGTACTTC

j_call: TRBJ2-7
d_call: TRBD1
v_call: TRBV4-2
clone_size: many
cdr3_aa: CASSQAQGVAYEQYF
cdr3_nt: TGTGCCAGCAGCCAAGCGCAGGGGGTCGCCTACGAGCAGTACTTC

j_call: TRBJ1-6
d_call: -
v_call: TRBV7-2
clone_size: many
cdr3_aa: CASSLEGTSRHSPLHF
cdr3_nt: TGTGCCAGCAGCTTAGAAGGGACATCGCGGCATTCACCCCTCCACTTT

j_call: TRBJ2-5
d_call: TRBD2
v_call: TRBV20-1
clone_size: -
cdr3_aa: CSARDGEGQEETQYF
cdr3_nt: TGCAGTGCTAGAGATGGGGAGGGTCAGGAAGAGACCCAGTACTTC

j_call: TRBJ2-7
d_call: -
v_call: TRBV6-2/TRBV6-3
clone_size: many
cdr3_aa: CASSSEGTSHYEQYF
cdr3_nt: TGTGCCAGCAGTTCCGAAGGGACTTCCCACTACGAGCAGTACTTC

j_call: TRBJ1-5
d_call: TRBD1
v_call: TRBV7-9
clone_size: many
cdr3_aa: CASSPGTGGSQPQHF
cdr3_nt: TGTGCCAGCAGCCCTGGGACAGGGGGTTCTCAGCCCCAGCATTTT